This section outlines one TCR beta chain sequence together with its context. The data originate from a study of technical replicates of blood from several donors. Germline CDR1 reads GTSNPN; CDR2 reads SVGIG (reference sequence). The ends were cut back, 4 bases at V and 4 bases at J, with 20 bases in the middle. The CDR3 contains 16 residues. The protocol was immunoSEQ multiplex PCR, while the TCRdb copy is restricted to in-frame clones and leaves out a portion. The data contain tens of thousands of clones, about 98% of them singletons. The chain combines TRBV30 with TRBJ1-5, with D possibly matching TRBD1 (5 bases). The clonotype comes from a human donor in good health. Sequencing was carried out using T cells isolated from PBMCs. The CDR3 is CAWTKGALGPNQPQHF. CDR3 nucleotide sequence: TGTGCCTGGACTAAAGGGGCCTTGGGTCCTAATCAGCCCCAGCATTTT.